The entry below gives a single T cell receptor beta chain sequence along with its context. With V trimmed by 5 bases and J by 5 bases, 12 bases remained unmatched. Germline V gene sequence: CDR1 SEHNR, CDR2 FQNEAQ (reference sequence). The CDR3 is 16 residues long. Here immunoSEQ multiplex PCR was the method, and the copy in TCRdb shows in-frame clones only, minus some. The sample includes 1,500,000 or so clones, less than 99% seen only once; the top ten take under 0.45%. This sample was taken from a study of shared clonotypes between healthy human individuals. V gene TRBV7-9 combines with J gene TRBJ1-2; TRBD1 aligns across 9 bases. Sequenced sample: naive CD4+ T cells sorted from blood. Subset here: CD45RA+ positively selected. This clonotype was sampled from a man aged 25-45 years in good health. CDR3 sequence reads: CASSLHRDRASYGYTF. CDR3 coding DNA: TGTGCCAGCAGCCTACACAGGGACAGGGCTAGTTATGGCTACACCTTC.